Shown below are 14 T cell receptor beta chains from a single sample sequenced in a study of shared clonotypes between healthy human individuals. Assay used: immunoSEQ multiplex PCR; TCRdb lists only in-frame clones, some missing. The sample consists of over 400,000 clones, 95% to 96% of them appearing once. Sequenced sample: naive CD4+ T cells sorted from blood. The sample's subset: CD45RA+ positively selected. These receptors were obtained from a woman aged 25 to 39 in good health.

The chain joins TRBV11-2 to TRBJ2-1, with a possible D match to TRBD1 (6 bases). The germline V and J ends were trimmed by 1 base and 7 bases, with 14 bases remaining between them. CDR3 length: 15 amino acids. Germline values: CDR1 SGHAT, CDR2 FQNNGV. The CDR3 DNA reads TGTGCCAGCAGCTTAGTGGGGGCCTCGGGGAATGAGCAGTTCTTC. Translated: CASSLVGASGNEQFF.

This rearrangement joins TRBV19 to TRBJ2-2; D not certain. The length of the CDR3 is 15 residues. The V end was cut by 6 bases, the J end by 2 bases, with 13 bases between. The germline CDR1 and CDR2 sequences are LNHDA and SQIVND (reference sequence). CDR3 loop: CASRGGGLNTGELFF. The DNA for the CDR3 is TGTGCCAGTAGAGGCGGTGGGCTAAACACCGGGGAGCTGTTTTTT.

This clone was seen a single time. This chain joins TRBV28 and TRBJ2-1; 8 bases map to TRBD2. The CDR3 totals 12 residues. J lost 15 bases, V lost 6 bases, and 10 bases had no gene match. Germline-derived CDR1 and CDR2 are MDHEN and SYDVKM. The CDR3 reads CASSPPGLEMFF. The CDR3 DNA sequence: TGTGCCAGCAGCCCGCCGGGACTAGAAATGTTCTTC.

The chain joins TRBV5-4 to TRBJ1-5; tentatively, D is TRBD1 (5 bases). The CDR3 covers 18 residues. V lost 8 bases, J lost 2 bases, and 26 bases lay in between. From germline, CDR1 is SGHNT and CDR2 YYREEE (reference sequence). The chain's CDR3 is CARKVTMIGASGNQPQHF. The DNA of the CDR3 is TGTGCCAGAAAAGTGACAATGATCGGGGCTAGTGGCAATCAGCCCCAGCATTTT.

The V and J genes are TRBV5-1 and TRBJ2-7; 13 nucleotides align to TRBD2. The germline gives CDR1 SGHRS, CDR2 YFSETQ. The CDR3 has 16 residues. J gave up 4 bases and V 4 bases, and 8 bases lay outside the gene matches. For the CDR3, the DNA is TGCGCCAGCAGCCACGGGACTAGCGGGATAGTATACGAGCAGTACTTC. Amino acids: CASSHGTSGIVYEQYF.

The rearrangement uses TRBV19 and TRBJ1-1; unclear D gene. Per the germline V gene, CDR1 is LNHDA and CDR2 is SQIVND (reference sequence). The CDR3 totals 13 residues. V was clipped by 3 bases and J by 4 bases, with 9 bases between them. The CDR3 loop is CASSMEEVTEAFF. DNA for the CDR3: TGTGCCAGTAGTATGGAGGAGGTCACTGAAGCTTTCTTT.

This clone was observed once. The CDR3 bases are TGTGCCAGCTCACCTTGGCTAGCGGGAGCTGGGGCCAACGTCCTGACTTTC. Amino acid sequence: CASSPWLAGAGANVLTF. The J gene is TRBJ2-6, the V gene TRBV18; 10 bases line up with TRBD2. CDR1 KGHSH and CDR2 LQKENI come from the germline V gene. V lost 3 bases to trimming and J lost 2 bases; unmatched junction nucleotides: 4. This CDR3 has 17 amino acids.

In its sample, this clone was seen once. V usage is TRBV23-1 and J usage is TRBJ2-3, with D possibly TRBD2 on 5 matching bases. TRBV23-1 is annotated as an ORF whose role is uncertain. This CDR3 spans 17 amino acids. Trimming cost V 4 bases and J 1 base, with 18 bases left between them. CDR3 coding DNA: TGCGCCAGCAGTCCGCCCCCAAGGACTTTTTGCACAGATACGCAGTATTTT. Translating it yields CASSPPPRTFCTDTQYF.

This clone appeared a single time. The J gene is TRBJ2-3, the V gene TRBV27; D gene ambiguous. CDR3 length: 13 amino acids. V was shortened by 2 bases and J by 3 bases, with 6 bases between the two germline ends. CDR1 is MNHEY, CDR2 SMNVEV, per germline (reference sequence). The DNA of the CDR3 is TGTGCCAGCAGTTTACGACTGACAGATACGCAGTATTTT. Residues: CASSLRLTDTQYF.

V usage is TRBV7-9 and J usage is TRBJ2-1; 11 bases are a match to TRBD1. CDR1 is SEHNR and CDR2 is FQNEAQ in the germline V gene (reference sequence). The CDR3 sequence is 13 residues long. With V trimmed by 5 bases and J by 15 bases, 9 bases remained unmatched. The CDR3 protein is CASSLTGTGGRFF. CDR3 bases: TGTGCCAGCAGCCTTACCGGGACAGGGGGAAGGTTCTTC.

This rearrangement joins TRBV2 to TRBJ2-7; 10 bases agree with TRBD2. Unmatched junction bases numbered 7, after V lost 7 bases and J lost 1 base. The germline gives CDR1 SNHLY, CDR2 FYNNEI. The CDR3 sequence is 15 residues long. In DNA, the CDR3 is TGTGCCAGCAAAGGGACTAGCGAGGCATCCTACGAGCAGTACTTC. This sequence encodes CASKGTSEASYEQYF.

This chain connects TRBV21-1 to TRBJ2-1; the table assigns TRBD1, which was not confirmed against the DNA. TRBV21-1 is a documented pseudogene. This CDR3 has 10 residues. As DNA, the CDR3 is TGTGCCAGCTCCAACAATGAGCAGTTCTTC. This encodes CASSNNEQFF.

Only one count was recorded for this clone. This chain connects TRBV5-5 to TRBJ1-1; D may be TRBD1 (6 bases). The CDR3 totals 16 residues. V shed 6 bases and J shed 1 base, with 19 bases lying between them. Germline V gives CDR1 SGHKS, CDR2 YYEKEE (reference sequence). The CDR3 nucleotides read TGTGCCAGCACCATAACAGGGCTGGTTAGGAACACTGAAGCTTTCTTT. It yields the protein CASTITGLVRNTEAFF.

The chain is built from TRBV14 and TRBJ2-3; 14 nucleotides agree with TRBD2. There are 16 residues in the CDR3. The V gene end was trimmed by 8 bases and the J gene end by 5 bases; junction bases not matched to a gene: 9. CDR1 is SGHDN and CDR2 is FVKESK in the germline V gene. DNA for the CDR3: TGTGCCAGCGCGTCGGGACTAGCGGGAGTGGGAGATACGCAGTATTTT. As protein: CASASGLAGVGDTQYF.